The 26 T cell receptor beta chains below were found in one sample sequenced in a study of shared clonotypes between healthy human individuals. The protocol was immunoSEQ multiplex PCR, while the TCRdb copy is restricted to in-frame clones and leaves out a portion. Here the sample spans over a million clones, more than 60% being singletons. Input material: memory CD4+ T cells sorted from blood. The subset was: CD45RA-negative fraction. Receptor source: a man aged 18 to 35 in good health.

The rearrangement uses TRBV4-3 and TRBJ2-7, with 8 bases aligning to TRBD1. CDR1 is LGHNA and CDR2 is YSLEER in the germline V gene. The CDR3 length is 16 residues. Trimming cost V 0 bases and J 3 bases; bases outside gene matches: 7. This chain's CDR3 is CASSQEFVQGDYEQYF. The CDR3 DNA reads TGCGCCAGCAGCCAAGAATTTGTACAGGGGGACTACGAGCAGTACTTC.

With regard to this clone: At the DNA level, this CDR3 is encoded by other sequences in the same sample as well. V is TRBV9 and J is TRBJ2-7; 7 nucleotides line up with TRBD1. Germline assignment: CDR1 SGDLS and CDR2 YYNGEE. V was clipped by 3 bases and J by 1 base; unmatched bases: 4. This CDR3 has 14 amino acids. CDR3 protein: CASSATGSSYEQYF. As DNA, the CDR3 is TGTGCCAGCAGCGCGACAGGGTCTTCCTACGAGCAGTACTTC.

This clone is a singleton in its sample. V is TRBV5-1 and J is TRBJ1-6, with 7 bases identical to TRBD1. The ends lost 8 bases at V and 5 bases at J; junction bases unmatched: 4. Germline V CDR1 and CDR2: SGHRS, YFSETQ. CDR3 length: 13 amino acids. CDR3 residues: CASQGQDNSPLHF. DNA of the CDR3: TGCGCCAGTCAAGGACAGGATAATTCACCCCTCCACTTT.

The V gene is TRBV7-2, the J gene TRBJ2-7, with D possibly being TRBD2 (6 bases). The CDR3 length is 15 residues. The ends were cut back, 5 bases at V and 3 bases at J, with 17 bases in the middle. Per the germline V gene, CDR1 is SGHTA and CDR2 is FQGNSA. CDR3 sequence: CASSPTGEGFYEQYF. The DNA for the CDR3 is TGTGCCAGCAGCCCGACGGGAGAGGGTTTCTACGAGCAGTACTTC.

Points on this clone: It may be a read error: a sequence one base away is much more abundant. V gene TRBV13 combines with J gene TRBJ2-7, with D hard to call. Germline V CDR1 and CDR2: PRHDT, FYEKMQ (reference sequence). The V end was cut by 2 bases, the J end by 0 bases, with 5 bases between. The CDR3 runs 13 residues. The CDR3 sequence is CASSLQSSYEQYF. In nucleotides, the CDR3 is TGTGCCAGCAGCTTACAGAGCTCCTACGAGCAGTACTTC.

This clone was seen more than once but under ten times. The rearrangement links TRBV10-3 to TRBJ2-2; no clear D. Trimming cost V 2 bases and J 4 bases, with 14 bases left between them. Germline-derived CDR1 and CDR2 are ENHRY and SYGVKD. The CDR3 is 16 residues long. CDR3 sequence: CAISEPSKGSTGELFF. In DNA form, the CDR3 reads TGTGCCATCAGTGAGCCTTCGAAAGGGTCCACCGGGGAGCTGTTTTTT.

This sequence joins TRBV7-2 and TRBJ2-2; 9 nucleotides align to TRBD2. The CDR3 contains 16 residues. After removal of 6 bases from V and 4 bases from J, the junction contained 9 bases not matched to a gene. Germline values: CDR1 SGHTA, CDR2 FQGNSA. CDR3 sequence (DNA): TGTGCCAGCAGGGGGGATAGCGGGAGTGTCACCGGGGAGCTGTTTTTT. Protein sequence: CASRGDSGSVTGELFF.

The CDR3 DNA sequence: TGTGCCAGCAGCTTGGGAGGGGGGGTACAAGAGACCCAGTACTTC. Translation: CASSLGGGVQETQYF. The chain recombines TRBV13 with TRBJ2-5, with a possible D match to TRBD2 (7 bases). Germline lookup yields CDR1 PRHDT and CDR2 FYEKMQ (reference sequence). The CDR3 runs to 15 residues. Deletions cut 3 bases from V and 2 bases from J, with 13 bases between. The full variable domain, completed using reference TRBV13 and TRBJ2-5, is AAGVIQSPRHLIKEKRETATLKCYPIPRHDTVYWYQQGPGQDPQFLISFYEKMQSDKGSIPDRFSAQQFSDYHSELNMSSLELGDSALYFCASSLGGGVQETQYFGPGTRLLVL.

The V gene is TRBV6-1, the J gene TRBJ1-5; no clear D. The germline V gene has CDR1 MNHNS and CDR2 SASEGT. The CDR3 sequence is 13 residues long. V lost 6 bases and J lost 0, with 6 bases in between. This CDR3 reads CASRETSNQPQHF. The DNA of the CDR3 is TGTGCCAGCAGGGAAACTAGCAATCAGCCCCAGCATTTT.

V gene TRBV10-3 combines with J gene TRBJ1-2; D gene ambiguous. The CDR3 is 14 residues long. V lost 4 bases to trimming and J lost 1 base, with 10 bases between them. The germline V gene has CDR1 ENHRY and CDR2 SYGVKD. The CDR3 DNA follows: TGTGCCATCAGTGGGGGTTATATTAACTATGGCTACACCTTC. Its translation: CAISGGYINYGYTF.

This clone came up once. The chain couples TRBV5-1 to TRBJ2-7; 9 bases align to TRBD1. The CDR3 consists of 20 residues. The V gene end was trimmed by 0 bases and the J gene end by 1 base; junction bases not matched to a gene: 17. CDR1 is SGHRS, CDR2 YFSETQ, per germline. Written as DNA, the CDR3 is TGCGCCAGCAGCTTGGCCCCGGGACAGGGACCTCGGGGGGTATCCTACGAGCAGTACTTC. This codes for CASSLAPGQGPRGVSYEQYF.

V gene TRBV6-5 combines with J gene TRBJ1-2, with D maybe TRBD1 (6 bases). V lost 6 bases to trimming and J lost 0 bases, with 11 bases between them. CDR3 length: 14 residues. CDR1 MNHEY and CDR2 SVGAGI come from the germline V gene. The chain's CDR3 is CASRQTGTNYGYTF. DNA of the CDR3: TGTGCCAGCAGACAAACAGGGACTAACTATGGCTACACCTTC.

The chain carries TRBV19 and TRBJ1-5; D gene unclear. The CDR3 runs 12 residues. V lost 5 bases and J lost 6, with 8 bases in between. Per the germline V gene, CDR1 is LNHDA and CDR2 is SQIVND (reference sequence). The CDR3 nucleotides read TGTGCCAGTAGTGATAAGGGTCAGCCCCAGCATTTT. It codes for CASSDKGQPQHF.

The CDR3 protein is CASSVEVGQETQYF. CDR3 coding DNA: TGTGCCAGCAGCGTAGAGGTAGGGCAAGAGACCCAGTACTTC. The chain uses TRBV9 and TRBJ2-5; D gene ambiguous. The germline V gene encodes CDR1 SGDLS and CDR2 YYNGEE. The CDR3 length is 14 residues. V was cut by 0 bases and J by 2 bases, with 8 bases left in between.

The chain is built from TRBV7-2 and TRBJ1-4, with no clear D. Germline CDR1 SGHTA, CDR2 FQGNSA. The V and J ends lost 3 bases and 2 bases respectively, with 10 bases between them. CDR3 length equals 15 residues. The CDR3 protein is CASSFYRGTNEKLFF. As DNA, the CDR3 is TGTGCCAGCAGCTTCTACAGAGGGACTAATGAAAAACTGTTTTTT.

This chain connects TRBV29-1 to TRBJ2-7; 7 bases are a match to TRBD1. J was trimmed by 6 bases and V by 6 bases; bases with no gene match: 8. CDR1 and CDR2 (germline): SQVTM, ANQGSEA. CDR3 length equals 12 residues. The DNA of the CDR3 is TGCAGCGTGCTGGGACAGTTAAGCGAGCAGTACTTC. This translates into CSVLGQLSEQYF.

In the case of this clone: This sample includes further DNA sequences coding for the same CDR3. This chain joins TRBV6-1 and TRBJ1-1; D is uncertain. Germline CDR1 MNHNS, CDR2 SASEGT. Deletions cut 4 bases from V and 0 bases from J, with 6 bases between. The CDR3 spans 13 residues. The CDR3 loop reads CASSGQMNTEAFF. The CDR3, as DNA: TGTGCCAGCAGTGGCCAAATGAACACTGAAGCTTTCTTT.

This clone was counted many times. The J gene is TRBJ1-5, the V gene TRBV30; 11 nucleotides match TRBD1. Germline loops: CDR1 GTSNPN, CDR2 SVGIG (reference sequence). This CDR3 comprises 15 residues. Trimming took 1 base from V and 3 from J; bases not matched to a gene: 2. CDR3 sequence reads: CAWSGGQGDNQPQHF. CDR3 DNA sequence: TGTGCCTGGAGTGGGGGACAGGGGGACAATCAGCCCCAGCATTTT.

The chain recombines TRBV5-4 with TRBJ2-1; TRBD2 matches at 13 bases. The germline gives CDR1 SGHNT, CDR2 YYREEE (reference sequence). This CDR3 comprises 15 residues. Unmatched junction bases numbered 3, after V lost 2 bases and J lost 7 bases. Here the CDR3 DNA reads TGTGCCAGCAGCTTTCCGGGACTAGCGGGGAATGAGCAGTTCTTC. It translates to CASSFPGLAGNEQFF.

This sequence joins TRBV18 and TRBJ2-7; 7 nucleotides line up with TRBD1. V was clipped by 6 bases and J by 6 bases; unmatched bases: 5. The CDR3 runs 12 residues. Germline CDR1 and CDR2: KGHSH and LQKENI. For the CDR3, the DNA is TGTGCCAGCTCGTCACAGGGGACCGAGCAGTACTTC. Protein: CASSSQGTEQYF.

On this clone itself: Sequence at one end of the junction differs from germline and may be a read error. Other nucleotide sequences in the sample specify the same CDR3. The gene calls are TRBV28 and TRBJ1-1; 8 nucleotides line up with TRBD1. Germline V gene lookup returns CDR1 MDHEN and CDR2 SYDVKM. The CDR3 runs to 15 residues. CDR3 sequence (DNA): TGTGCCAGCAGTTCAGCCGACAGGGGAGGCACTGAAGCCTTCTTT. Protein product: CASSSADRGGTEAFF.

The chain employs TRBV7-9 and TRBJ2-5, with D tentatively TRBD1 (6 bases). Germline CDR1 is SEHNR and CDR2 is FQNEAQ (reference sequence). The ends were cut back, 5 bases at V and 0 bases at J, with 7 bases in the middle. This CDR3 is 13 amino acids long. The CDR3 reads CASSDRNQETQYF. CDR3 bases: TGTGCCAGCAGCGACAGGAACCAAGAGACCCAGTACTTC.

This clone was recorded once. The rearrangement uses TRBV10-3 and TRBJ1-5; no definite D call. There are 13 residues in the CDR3. CDR1 and CDR2 from the germline V gene are ENHRY and SYGVKD. Trimming stripped 1 base from V and 1 base from J, with 2 bases between. The CDR3 sequence: CAISELSNQPQHF. The CDR3 region has the DNA TGTGCCATCAGTGAGTTAAGCAATCAGCCCCAGCATTTT.

The chain is built from TRBV28 and TRBJ2-1; 11 nucleotides align to TRBD2. After removal of 2 bases from V and 9 bases from J, the junction contained 12 bases not matched to a gene. The CDR3 runs 17 residues. The germline gives CDR1 MDHEN, CDR2 SYDVKM. The CDR3 region has the DNA TGTGCCAGCAGTTTAGGGGCTAGCGGGGGGATCCCGGGTGAGCAGTTCTTC. Encoded protein: CASSLGASGGIPGEQFF.

The rearrangement uses TRBV28 and TRBJ1-2, with TRBD1 matching over 9 bases. Germline CDR1 is MDHEN and CDR2 is SYDVKM. The V segment lost 4 bases and the J segment 7 bases; nucleotides outside the gene matches: 10. The length of the CDR3 is 15 residues. The CDR3 nucleotides are TGTGCCAGCAGTTCGGGACAGGGATCACATGGTGGCTACACCTTC. As protein: CASSSGQGSHGGYTF.

V usage is TRBV9 and J usage is TRBJ2-1; the D is unclear. Germline V gene lookup returns CDR1 SGDLS and CDR2 YYNGEE. Trimming pared 0 bases from V and 6 bases from J, leaving 13 bases between. The length of the CDR3 is 15 residues. CDR3 residues: CASSVAPLYGNEQFF. The CDR3 DNA reads TGTGCCAGCAGCGTAGCCCCCCTCTATGGCAATGAGCAGTTCTTC.